This TCR beta chain is from a study of T cells in localized non-small cell lung cancer. The V gene end was trimmed by 4 bases and the J gene end by 5 bases; junction bases not matched to a gene: 4. Per the germline V gene, CDR1 is SGHAT and CDR2 is FQDESV (reference sequence). The CDR3 has 13 residues. Concerning this clone itself: Antigen: not known.

Study-level results: A median of roughly 52 of the top 100 tumor clones appeared in adjacent lung, which was paired and uninvolved. Sequencing was restricted to one tumor region; therefore, heterogeneity remains possible. A raised T cell density in blood coincided with lengthier overall survival. Adjacent uninvolved lung had the highest clonality, suggesting focused antigen responses.

The table came from immunoSEQ multiplex PCR; TCRdb's copy has only in-frame clones and leaves some out. Here the sample spans 30,000 to 40,000 clones, approximately 80% being singletons. The sequencing used peripheral blood, collected before any cancer treatment. The rearrangement links TRBV11-1 to TRBJ1-1; 7 bases match TRBD1. The source of this sequence is a male donor older than 55 with stage II squamous cell lung carcinoma. In nucleotides, the CDR3 is TGTGCCAGCAGCTCGAACAGGGGAACTGAAGCTTTCTTT. Its translation: CASSSNRGTEAFF.